A single sample gave rise to the 17 T cell receptor beta chains below, sequenced in a study of blood T cell repertoires in COVID-19. The table came from immunoSEQ multiplex PCR; TCRdb's copy has only in-frame clones and leaves some out. This sample carries 250,000 to 400,000 clones, approximately 87% of them seen once, and the ten largest clones take less than 3.5%. The sequenced sample consisted of peripheral blood. The receptor set was obtained from a woman aged 25 to 39 with COVID-19, enrolled during active disease.

The V gene is TRBV10-2, the J gene TRBJ1-3, with a possible D match to TRBD1 (6 bases). V was clipped by 0 bases and J by 0 bases, with 6 bases between them. The CDR3 has 15 residues. Germline V lookup: CDR1 WSHSY, CDR2 SAAADI. CDR3 in amino acids: CASSESGGSGNTIYF. The CDR3 DNA follows: TGCGCCAGCAGTGAGTCAGGGGGCTCTGGAAACACCATATATTTT.

V usage is TRBV15 and J usage is TRBJ2-2, with 11 bases that match TRBD1. V was pared by 1 base and J by 7 bases, with 2 bases of the junction left unmatched. This CDR3 region has 15 residues. Germline V gives CDR1 LNHNV, CDR2 YYDKDF (reference sequence). CDR3 DNA sequence: TGTGCCACCAGCAGAGGCGGGACAGGGGGCGGGGAGCTGTTTTTT. This gives the protein CATSRGGTGGGELFF.

V gene TRBV10-3 combines with J gene TRBJ2-7; possible D gene TRBD1, 5 bases. The V gene lost 2 bases and the J gene lost 5 bases, with 7 bases spanning the gap. CDR1 is ENHRY, CDR2 SYGVKD, per germline. The CDR3 is 12 residues long. CDR3 in DNA: TGTGCCATCAGTGAGGGGGCCGACGAGCAGTACTTC. It yields the protein CAISEGADEQYF.

The chain uses TRBV27 and TRBJ2-3; D perhaps matches TRBD1 (6 bases). CDR3 length: 14 residues. From germline, CDR1 is MNHEY and CDR2 SMNVEV (reference sequence). Trimming stripped 4 bases from V and 2 bases from J, with 10 bases between. CDR3: CASSYRVATDTQYF. DNA of the CDR3: TGTGCCAGCAGTTACAGGGTTGCCACAGATACGCAGTATTTT.

The sample holds one count of this clone. This chain links TRBV28 with TRBJ1-2, with 8 bases identical to TRBD1. The CDR3 has 13 amino acids. Per germline, CDR1 MDHEN and CDR2 SYDVKM. Losses at the gene ends were 2 bases for V and 7 bases for J; bases not matched to a gene: 3. The CDR3 DNA reads as TGTGCCAGCAGTTTACAGGGGGCTGTTGGCTACACCTTC. Translated: CASSLQGAVGYTF.

The J gene is TRBJ1-2, the V gene TRBV10-3, with 10 bases lining up with TRBD1. The germline V gene encodes CDR1 ENHRY and CDR2 SYGVKD. The CDR3 length is 13 residues. V shed 8 bases and J 4 bases; nucleotides not matched to a gene: 4. The CDR3 bases are TGTGCCATCGACAGGGGGCAAACCTATGGCTACACCTTC. Amino acids: CAIDRGQTYGYTF.

With respect to this clone: Within the sample, other DNA sequences also encode this same CDR3. This chain connects TRBV19 to TRBJ1-1, with D unclear. Germline V lookup: CDR1 LNHDA, CDR2 SQIVND (reference sequence). The CDR3 is 13 residues long. V lost 4 bases and J lost 0, with 6 bases in between. The CDR3 DNA reads TGTGCCAGTAGTACCACAGTGAACACTGAAGCTTTCTTT. This encodes CASSTTVNTEAFF.

This clone has more than one count but fewer than ten. The CDR3 is CASSSSGQPNTEAFF. The CDR3 coding sequence is TGTGCCAGCAGCTCCTCGGGACAGCCGAACACTGAAGCTTTCTTT. The rearrangement uses TRBV5-5 and TRBJ1-1; TRBD1 matches 7 bases. This CDR3 spans 15 amino acids. The V and J ends lost 3 bases and 1 base, in that order; junction bases with no gene match: 6. CDR1 is SGHKS, CDR2 YYEKEE, per germline (reference sequence).

The genes are TRBV10-2 and TRBJ2-1, with 10 bases lining up with TRBD2. V lost 4 bases and J lost 3; bases outside the gene matches: 0. Germline V gene sequence: CDR1 WSHSY, CDR2 SAAADI. The CDR3 totals 14 residues. CDR3 residues: CASSGTSGYNEQFF. DNA of the CDR3: TGCGCCAGCAGTGGGACTAGCGGCTACAATGAGCAGTTCTTC.

The chain carries TRBV24-1 and TRBJ2-3; the match to TRBD2 covers 8 bases. CDR1 is KGHDR, CDR2 SFDVKD, per germline. The CDR3 is made up of 20 amino acids. Trimming at V came to 2 bases and at J to 1 base, leaving 16 bases not matched to a gene. The CDR3 region is CATSDSGASGSSGRTDTQYF. The CDR3 nucleotides are TGTGCCACCAGTGATTCGGGGGCCTCGGGGTCTAGCGGGCGCACAGATACGCAGTATTTT.

The chain has TRBV5-1 and TRBJ1-1; D not resolved. Trimming took 2 bases from V and 1 from J, leaving 12 bases between them. The CDR3 runs 15 residues. Germline CDR1 SGHRS, CDR2 YFSETQ. As DNA, the CDR3 is TGCGCCAGCAGCTTCAACGGCAGAGGGAACACTGAAGCTTTCTTT. It yields the protein CASSFNGRGNTEAFF.

This rearrangement joins TRBV5-1 to TRBJ2-5; 8 bases line up with TRBD1. The CDR3 length is 15 residues. Germline CDR1 is SGHRS and CDR2 is YFSETQ. V lost 4 bases and J lost 4; bases outside the gene matches: 9. The CDR3 loop is CASSLAGGRIETQYF. CDR3 nucleotides: TGCGCCAGCAGCCTAGCAGGGGGCAGGATAGAGACCCAGTACTTC. Drawing the rest from reference TRBV5-1 and TRBJ2-5, the complete variable domain is KAGVTQTPRYLIKTRGQQVTLSCSPISGHRSVSWYQQTPGQGLQFLFEYFSETQRNKGNFPGRFSGRQFSNSRSEMNVSTLELGDSALYLCASSLAGGRIETQYFGPGTRLLVL.

This chain links TRBV10-1 with TRBJ2-1, with TRBD2 identical over 15 bases. Per germline, CDR1 WNHNN and CDR2 SYGVQD (reference sequence). Trimming cost V 8 bases and J 1 base; bases outside gene matches: 9. The CDR3 has 18 amino acids. DNA of the CDR3: TGCGCCAGCTCATTTACGGGACTAGCGGGAGGTTCCTACAATGAGCAGTTCTTC. Translating it yields CASSFTGLAGGSYNEQFF.

This rearrangement joins TRBV30 to TRBJ2-3, with D possibly TRBD1 on 7 matching bases. CDR1 and CDR2 (germline): GTSNPN, SVGIG (reference sequence). This CDR3 is built from 16 residues. Deletions cut 0 bases from V and 2 bases from J, with 15 bases between. DNA for the CDR3: TGTGCCTGGAGTGTAGACAGGGACTGGAACACAGATACGCAGTATTTT. This translates into CAWSVDRDWNTDTQYF.

The V call is TRBV10-2, the J call TRBJ1-1; D may be TRBD1 (5 bases). Germline lookup yields CDR1 WSHSY and CDR2 SAAADI. The CDR3 contains 15 residues. V was clipped by 8 bases and J by 4 bases, with 20 bases between them. CDR3 in amino acids: CASAARLGGSTEAFF. The CDR3 DNA reads TGCGCCAGCGCCGCTAGATTGGGGGGGTCCACTGAAGCTTTCTTT.

V is TRBV27 and J is TRBJ1-3; tentative D call: TRBD1 (5 bases). Trimming removed 5 bases from V and 4 bases from J, with 9 bases in between. This CDR3 has 13 amino acids. Germline V gives CDR1 MNHEY, CDR2 SMNVEV (reference sequence). CDR3 DNA: TGTGCCAGCAGTCTCAGGGCAGGAAACACCATATATTTT. Encoded protein: CASSLRAGNTIYF.

The V and J genes are TRBV19 and TRBJ2-1, with 7 bases lining up with TRBD1. The V segment lost 10 bases and the J segment 7 bases; nucleotides outside the gene matches: 10. The CDR3 spans 13 residues. The germline V gene has CDR1 LNHDA and CDR2 SQIVND (reference sequence). The CDR3 DNA reads as TGTGCCACCCTTGGTAGGGGGCAAAATGAGCAGTTCTTC. Its translation is CATLGRGQNEQFF.